What follows is one T cell receptor (beta chain) and its context. Germline CDR1 and CDR2: LNHDA and SQIVND (reference sequence). This CDR3 has 15 residues. Trimming cost V 8 bases and J 5 bases; bases outside gene matches: 10. This record belongs to a study of blood T cell repertoires in COVID-19. Whole-study context: COVID-19 samples from acute and convalescent phases originated in the United States, Italy and Spain. Sources were T cells, B-cell-depleted T cells, or PBMCs; the material itself was cDNA or gDNA.

Per the study methods: Estimation of nucleated cell counts was performed using reference gene primer amplification. Clones were read by immunoSEQ multiplex PCR, and TCRdb kept only the in-frame ones, dropping some. That table gives V, J and clone size, and the DNA gave D and trimming. This table holds approximately 210,000 clones, roughly 88% found once. The receptor comes from a woman aged 40 to 55 who had recovered from COVID-19. The specimen sequenced was peripheral blood. The chain joins TRBV19 to TRBJ2-1; 9 positions agree with TRBD1. The CDR3 DNA sequence: TGTGCCAGTTCCGGGACAGGGTTTTGGAACAATGAGCAGTTCTTC. It translates to CASSGTGFWNNEQFF.